This T cell receptor beta chain was sequenced for a study of early T cells in non-severe SARS-CoV-2 infection. The overall study: With bulk RNA from unsorted whole blood as input, sequencing yielded unpaired chains.

The CDR3 covers 14 residues. In germline, CDR1 is MNHEY, CDR2 SVGAGI. The V end lost 2 bases, the J end lost 1 base, and 8 bases lay between the germline ends. In this sample, this clonotype turned up a few times. Its specificity is unknown. Unique molecular identifier tags were affixed to discrete cDNA molecules. Via MiXCR, TCRdb re-called the 5' RACE reads, giving one row per CDR3 protein. In the table there are 55,000 to 85,000 distinct CDR3 sequences, roughly an eighth of which are singletons. Study-wide results and caveats: Reliance on VDJdb matching favored anti-spike CD8 responses; private and CD4 specificities were missed.

The chain recombines TRBV6-5 with TRBJ1-1, with no clear D. Material: whole blood. The TCR originated in an adult who was a healthcare worker with PCR-confirmed SARS-CoV-2 infection or an uninfected control (not recorded which). The CDR3 coding sequence is TGTGCCAGCAGTTACGGAGTCGGGAACACTGAAGCTTTCTTT. Protein product: CASSYGVGNTEAFF.